This TCR beta chain was documented in a study of cytomegalovirus exposure and HLA in healthy donors. About the study: The 600 to 800 first-cohort repertoires shared a platform with the 130 or so validation repertoires, as reported in a later analysis. Findings and caveats of the study: Subsequent analysis found a tendency for first-cohort TCR clusters to co-occur within the 120 or so validation repertoires. Diagnosis of cytomegalovirus status made by the classifier reportedly showed high specificity and sensitivity.

Comment on this clone: The antigen is undetermined.

The method was immunoSEQ multiplex PCR; TCRdb's version includes in-frame clones alone and lacks a portion of them. The table includes over 150,000 clones, about 86% detected once. The ends lost 4 bases at V and 2 bases at J; junction bases unmatched: 4. Germline CDR1 MDHEN, CDR2 SYDVKM. The CDR3 is 15 residues long. This sequence was found in a human donor in good health. What was sequenced was PBMCs. The V call is TRBV28, the J call TRBJ2-7; TRBD2 aligns across 11 bases. The DNA for the CDR3 is TGTGCCAGCAGTTCGGGACTAGCGGTACCCTACGAGCAGTACTTC. This gives the protein CASSSGLAVPYEQYF.